The 26 T cell receptor beta chains listed next were all sequenced from one sample in a study of T cell responses to AZD1222 COVID-19 vaccine. Here immunoSEQ multiplex PCR was the method, and the copy in TCRdb shows in-frame clones only, minus some. The table has about 140,000 clones, approximately 93% seen once. Sequencing was performed on peripheral blood, taken on day 0 of MenACWY control vaccination. The receptors stem from an adult in good health.

The chain carries TRBV21-1 and TRBJ1-4; the listed D gene, TRBD1, was not tested against the DNA. TRBV21-1 is shown as a pseudogene. The CDR3 totals 15 residues. For the CDR3, the DNA is TGTGCCAGCAGCACCTGGACAGGGCGCGGTGAAAAACTGTTTTTT. Translated, it gives CASSTWTGRGEKLFF.

V and J are TRBV7-9 and TRBJ1-2; D remains unclear. CDR1 and CDR2 from the germline V gene are SEHNR and FQNEAQ (reference sequence). V dropped 1 base and J dropped 4 bases, with 16 bases sitting between them. The CDR3 spans 16 residues. The CDR3: CASSLESFGRGYGYTF. The CDR3 bases are TGTGCCAGCAGCTTAGAATCGTTCGGTCGGGGCTATGGCTACACCTTC.

This rearrangement joins TRBV20-1 to TRBJ1-1, with 9 bases that match TRBD1. The ends lost 3 bases at V and 3 bases at J; junction bases unmatched: 11. CDR1 and CDR2 (germline): DFQATT, SNEGSKA (reference sequence). The CDR3 spans 16 residues. The CDR3 loop is CSASRMDRGRDTEAFF. The CDR3 DNA follows: TGCAGTGCTAGTCGTATGGACAGGGGCCGGGACACTGAAGCTTTCTTT.

This clone was recorded only once. The chain joins TRBV25-1 to TRBJ1-2; D ambiguous. V was shortened by 3 bases and J by 0 bases, with 5 bases between the two germline ends. The CDR3 length is 13 residues. Germline-derived CDR1 and CDR2 are MGHDK and SYGVNS. The CDR3 DNA follows: TGTGCCAGCAGTGACCGACCTAACTATGGCTACACCTTC. Protein sequence: CASSDRPNYGYTF.

The V and J genes are TRBV6-1 and TRBJ2-6; 9 bases are shared with TRBD1. Germline V CDR1 and CDR2: MNHNS, SASEGT. This CDR3 has 19 amino acids. J gave up 1 base and V 4 bases, and 11 bases lay outside the gene matches. The CDR3 nucleotides read TGTGCCAGCAGTGGGGGGACAGGGTCTGTCGTATCTGGGGCCAACGTCCTGACTTTC. It is translated as CASSGGTGSVVSGANVLTF.

A single count supports this clone. The J gene is TRBJ1-4, the V gene TRBV18; a weak D match, TRBD1 (5 bases). Trimming shortened V by 4 bases and J by 5 bases, and 17 bases separated the two germline ends. The CDR3 spans 16 residues. Germline CDR1 and CDR2: KGHSH and LQKENI. In DNA, the CDR3 is TGTGCCAGCTCACGAGGGGCGGGGACCGAGAATGAAAAACTGTTTTTT. Its translation: CASSRGAGTENEKLFF.

This chain uses TRBV28 with TRBJ1-4; D gene ambiguous. Germline V CDR1 and CDR2: MDHEN, SYDVKM. The V and J ends lost 5 bases and 7 bases respectively, with 5 bases between them. CDR3 length: 11 amino acids. The CDR3 sequence is CASSRPEKLFF. The CDR3 nucleotides are TGTGCCAGCAGTCGACCTGAAAAACTGTTTTTT.

J is TRBJ2-1 and V is TRBV30, with a possible D match to TRBD1 (6 bases). The CDR3 is 16 residues long. V shed 4 bases and J shed 3 bases, with 19 bases lying between them. Germline values: CDR1 GTSNPN, CDR2 SVGIG (reference sequence). The CDR3 region is CAWTVPGHPVYNEQFF. CDR3 DNA sequence: TGTGCCTGGACTGTCCCGGGACATCCCGTCTACAATGAGCAGTTCTTC.

This clone appeared a single time. The rearrangement joins TRBV27 to TRBJ2-2; 8 bases align to TRBD1. Germline trimming cut 4 bases from V and 5 bases from J; bases unmatched to any gene: 3. Germline V CDR1 and CDR2: MNHEY, SMNVEV (reference sequence). The length of the CDR3 is 14 residues. The CDR3 DNA follows: TGTGCCAGCAGTTACCGACAGGGGACCGGGGAGCTGTTTTTT. It specifies CASSYRQGTGELFF.

The chain is built from TRBV29-1 and TRBJ2-3; 8 positions match TRBD2. The CDR3 covers 15 residues. The V segment lost 6 bases and the J segment 6 bases; nucleotides outside the gene matches: 14. Germline V gives CDR1 SQVTM, CDR2 ANQGSEA. The CDR3 bases are TGCAGCGTGGGGGGCCGGAGACTAGCGACGGATACGCAGTATTTT. This encodes CSVGGRRLATDTQYF.

The V call is TRBV6-5, the J call TRBJ1-4; 7 positions match TRBD1. Trimming cost V 4 bases and J 3 bases; bases outside gene matches: 8. This CDR3 spans 16 amino acids. Germline V gives CDR1 MNHEY, CDR2 SVGAGI. The CDR3 DNA reads TGTGCCAGCAGTTTCGACTACAGGGGACCTAATGAAAAACTGTTTTTT. Its protein product is CASSFDYRGPNEKLFF.

The chain combines TRBV3-1 (or the pseudogene TRBV3-2) with TRBJ1-1; no clear D. The germline V gene has CDR1 LGHDT and CDR2 YNNKEL (reference sequence). This CDR3 is 17 amino acids long. V lost 4 bases and J lost 0, with 18 bases in between. As DNA, the CDR3 is TGTGCCAGCAGCCCGTTTCGTGGGGTCTACATGAACACTGAAGCTTTCTTT. Protein product: CASSPFRGVYMNTEAFF.

The chain is built from TRBV7-9 and TRBJ2-7, with 7 bases matching TRBD1. Trimming cost V 1 base and J 4 bases; bases outside gene matches: 13. The germline gives CDR1 SEHNR, CDR2 FQNEAQ (reference sequence). The CDR3 has 17 residues. CDR3 region: CASSLVWGDRAGYEQYF. The CDR3 DNA follows: TGTGCCAGCAGCTTAGTTTGGGGAGACAGGGCCGGGTACGAGCAGTACTTC.

This sequence joins TRBV6-2 or TRBV6-3 and TRBJ1-5; tentatively, D is TRBD1 (6 bases). CDR1 and CDR2 (germline): MNHEY, SVGEGT. The CDR3 contains 15 residues. Between the trimmed V and J ends, which lost 6 bases and 4 bases, there was a span of 16 bases. In nucleotides, the CDR3 is TGTGCCAGCAGCAATACAGGGTCCGGGAATCAGCCCCAGCATTTT. It translates to CASSNTGSGNQPQHF.

The rearrangement uses TRBV4-2 and TRBJ1-2; D is undetermined. Per germline, CDR1 LGHNA and CDR2 YNFKEQ. This CDR3 is built from 14 residues. Trimming pared 0 bases from V and 2 bases from J, leaving 7 bases between. CDR3 in amino acids: CASSQDSLNYGYTF. The CDR3 nucleotides are TGTGCCAGCAGCCAAGATTCCCTCAACTATGGCTACACCTTC.

The chain combines TRBV30 with TRBJ2-3; TRBD2 might be the D (5 bases). V shed 0 bases and J shed 0 bases, with 7 bases lying between them. CDR1 is GTSNPN, CDR2 SVGIG, per germline (reference sequence). This CDR3 comprises 14 residues. CDR3 nucleotides: TGTGCCTGGAGTGTAGGCGGGAGCACAGATACGCAGTATTTT. Translated: CAWSVGGSTDTQYF.

This clone was picked up one time. The chain combines TRBV4-3 with TRBJ2-1; D uncertain. Trimming removed 5 bases from V and 6 bases from J, with 11 bases in between. Germline V gene sequence: CDR1 LGHNA, CDR2 YSLEER. This CDR3 has 13 amino acids. The CDR3 is CASSITEFNEQFF. The CDR3 coding sequence is TGCGCCAGCAGCATTACGGAATTCAATGAGCAGTTCTTC.

This clone was observed a few times. The chain combines TRBV9 with TRBJ2-7; D is perhaps TRBD2 (6 bases). Trimming took 4 bases from V and 0 from J, leaving 14 bases between them. Germline V CDR1 and CDR2: SGDLS, YYNGEE. The CDR3 totals 15 residues. In nucleotides, the CDR3 is TGTGCCAGCAGCCCCGCGGGGTATTACTCCTACGAGCAGTACTTC. Protein sequence: CASSPAGYYSYEQYF.

The chain carries TRBV5-1 and TRBJ1-1; D might be TRBD1 (5 bases). CDR1 and CDR2 from the germline V gene are SGHRS and YFSETQ. Deletions cut 0 bases from V and 6 bases from J, with 9 bases between. The CDR3 totals 13 residues. CDR3 coding DNA: TGCGCCAGCAGCTTGGGGGGGAAGGCTGAAGCTTTCTTT. Protein sequence: CASSLGGKAEAFF.

The count of this clone is one. The chain is built from TRBV6-5 and TRBJ1-5; D is unclear. CDR3 size: 13 residues. The germline V gene encodes CDR1 MNHEY and CDR2 SVGAGI. Trimming removed 8 bases from V and 1 base from J, with 9 bases in between. CDR3: CASRRGSNQPQHF. The CDR3 bases are TGTGCCAGCCGGCGGGGAAGCAATCAGCCCCAGCATTTT.

This clone was detected only once. The chain links TRBV28 to TRBJ1-2; D perhaps matches TRBD1 (5 bases). There are 17 residues in the CDR3. The V end lost 2 bases, the J end lost 10 bases, and 26 bases lay between the germline ends. Germline V gene sequence: CDR1 MDHEN, CDR2 SYDVKM. CDR3 sequence reads: CASSLLGQGLKKWNYTF. The CDR3, as DNA: TGTGCCAGCAGTTTACTCGGCCAGGGCCTTAAAAAGTGGAACTACACCTTC.

The rearrangement joins TRBV24-1 to TRBJ2-6, with 8 bases fitting TRBD1. Germline CDR1 is KGHDR and CDR2 is SFDVKD. The CDR3 runs 17 residues. The V gene end was trimmed by 4 bases and the J gene end by 2 bases; junction bases not matched to a gene: 6. CDR3 protein: CATSDETGAAGANVLTF. In DNA form, the CDR3 reads TGTGCCACCAGTGACGAGACAGGGGCTGCTGGGGCCAACGTCCTGACTTTC.

The rearrangement uses TRBV28 and TRBJ1-1; 7 bases are shared with TRBD1. CDR1 MDHEN and CDR2 SYDVKM come from the germline V gene. After removal of 5 bases from V and 4 bases from J, the junction contained 7 bases not matched to a gene. CDR3 length: 14 amino acids. This chain's CDR3 is CASSRDRVGTEAFF. The CDR3 DNA reads as TGTGCCAGCAGTCGAGACAGGGTGGGCACTGAAGCTTTCTTT.

The V call is TRBV12-3 or TRBV12-4, the J call TRBJ2-7; tentatively, D is TRBD2 (5 bases). V was pared by 8 bases and J by 3 bases, with 5 bases between. The CDR3 contains 10 residues. The CDR3 here is CASGGYEQYF. CDR3 sequence (DNA): TGTGCCAGCGGAGGCTACGAGCAGTACTTC.

The V and J genes are TRBV4-1 and TRBJ1-5; 8 bases fit TRBD1. CDR1 MGHRA and CDR2 YSYEKL come from the germline V gene. The CDR3 is 15 amino acids. V lost 2 bases to trimming and J lost 6 bases; unmatched junction nucleotides: 6. CDR3 sequence: CASSQRTGTGQPQHF. In DNA, the CDR3 is TGCGCCAGCAGCCAACGGACAGGGACGGGTCAGCCCCAGCATTTT.

This chain uses TRBV11-2 with TRBJ2-1; TRBD2 aligns across 14 bases. J lost 16 bases, V lost 5 bases, and 13 bases had no gene match. CDR3 length: 15 residues. Germline assignment: CDR1 SGHAT and CDR2 FQNNGV. This chain's CDR3 is CASSRTSGGPPPKFF. As DNA, the CDR3 is TGTGCCAGCAGCCGGACTAGCGGGGGGCCTCCCCCTAAATTCTTC.